Following are 9 T cell receptor beta chains from one sample sequenced in a study of cytomegalovirus exposure and HLA in healthy donors. The PCR made use of 60 Vbeta and 13 Jbeta primers. Sequenced by immunoSEQ multiplex PCR; TCRdb stores in-frame clones only, minus some. The table includes under 200,000 clones, around three quarters detected once. The sample consisted of PBMCs. Every receptor here comes from a man aged 30-40 years in good health and CMV-seronegative.

CDR3 nucleotides: TGTGCCAGCAGTGGGATGACGGGGGATGAGCAGTTCTTC. Protein product: CASSGMTGDEQFF. The gene calls are TRBV2 and TRBJ2-1; the D gene is possibly TRBD2 (6 bases). Trimming pared 4 bases from V and 8 bases from J, leaving 12 bases between. Germline-derived CDR1 and CDR2 are SNHLY and FYNNEI. This CDR3 contains 13 residues.

This chain joins TRBV19 and TRBJ2-3, with D hard to call. CDR3 length: 12 amino acids. V was cut by 1 base and J by 6 bases, with 5 bases left in between. Germline CDR1 and CDR2: LNHDA and SQIVND (reference sequence). The chain's CDR3 is CASSIVADTQYF. Here the CDR3 DNA reads TGTGCCAGTAGTATAGTTGCGGATACGCAGTATTTT.

This clone was counted only a few times. The chain is built from TRBV20-1 and TRBJ1-1; D is unclear. The CDR3 has 11 residues. Germline V CDR1 and CDR2: DFQATT, SNEGSKA (reference sequence). V was cut by 0 bases and J by 8 bases, with 7 bases left in between. The CDR3 loop is CSARDRVEAFF. As DNA, the CDR3 is TGCAGTGCTAGAGATCGGGTGGAAGCTTTCTTT.

This clone was observed a handful of times. The chain joins TRBV10-2 to TRBJ2-1; 7 bases map to TRBD2. CDR1 and CDR2 from the germline V gene are WSHSY and SAAADI. V shed 2 bases, J shed 7 bases, and the junction held 11 bases outside the gene matches. The CDR3 has 16 amino acids. This CDR3 reads CASSEGVGGPGNEQFF. DNA of the CDR3: TGCGCCAGCAGTGAGGGGGTGGGAGGGCCGGGGAATGAGCAGTTCTTC.

The genes are TRBV19 and TRBJ2-1; weak D call: TRBD2 (6 bases). CDR1 is LNHDA, CDR2 SQIVND, per germline (reference sequence). V lost 7 bases to trimming and J lost 5 bases, with 18 bases between them. This CDR3 is built from 15 residues. CDR3 sequence (DNA): TGTGCCAGTACCCAAGGGGTAGCGGTTGACAATGAGCAGTTCTTC. Amino acids: CASTQGVAVDNEQFF.

V usage is TRBV7-2 and J usage is TRBJ1-1, with D perhaps TRBD1 (6 bases). This CDR3 contains 12 residues. The germline V gene has CDR1 SGHTA and CDR2 FQGNSA. Trimming took 5 bases from V and 8 from J, leaving 12 bases between them. This CDR3 reads CASSETGMEAFF. CDR3 DNA: TGTGCCAGCAGCGAAACAGGGATGGAAGCTTTCTTT.

CDR3 sequence (DNA): TGTGCCAGCAGCTTATCTAGCGGGGACAATGAGCAGTTCTTC. Translating gives CASSLSSGDNEQFF. The V call is TRBV11-2, the J call TRBJ2-1; 9 bases line up with TRBD2. This CDR3 contains 14 residues. V lost 2 bases to trimming and J lost 5 bases; unmatched junction nucleotides: 1. The germline V gene encodes CDR1 SGHAT and CDR2 FQNNGV.

This chain uses TRBV5-6 with TRBJ2-6; D call uncertain. The CDR3 sequence is 15 residues long. From germline, CDR1 is SGHDT and CDR2 YYEEEE. The V end lost 1 base, the J end lost 2 bases, and 7 bases lay between the germline ends. The CDR3 is CASSLKQTGANVLTF. DNA for the CDR3: TGTGCCAGCAGCTTGAAGCAAACTGGGGCCAACGTCCTGACTTTC.

The V call is TRBV28, the J call TRBJ2-1; the D gene is possibly TRBD2 (5 bases). CDR1 is MDHEN, CDR2 SYDVKM, per germline. The CDR3 spans 16 residues. V dropped 5 bases and J dropped 4 bases, with 18 bases sitting between them. The CDR3 DNA reads as TGTGCCAGCAGTGACCCTAAGCGGAGGCTGTACAATGAGCAGTTCTTC. Translated, it gives CASSDPKRRLYNEQFF.